The clone carrying this T cell receptor beta chain has only a few counts. The antigen remains undetermined. Germline V CDR1 and CDR2: SGDLS, YYNGEE. CDR3 length: 14 amino acids. V lost 3 bases and J 6 bases, leaving 16 bases between the germline ends. RNA transcripts provided the source from which TCR beta CDR3 regions were amplified. HTBI primers drove first-round RT-PCR of the TCR CDR3. TCRdb used MiXCR to reprocess the multiplex PCR reads, holding one entry per CDR3 protein. The repertoire has 730,000 or so distinct CDR3 sequences, 18% of them found once; the top ten carry 16%. The sample comes from a study of T cells in Graves' hyperthyroidism and ophthalmopathy. Regarding the study as a whole: Clonotypes that were expanded in thyroid above 0.001 mostly appeared in blood too.

The sequenced material came from blood. This receptor was taken from a woman in her 50s with Graves' hyperthyroidism that later progressed to Graves' ophthalmopathy. V and J are TRBV9 and TRBJ2-7; D is perhaps TRBD1 (5 bases). The CDR3 is CASSGRGHLAEQYF. The CDR3 DNA reads as TGTGCCAGCAGCGGAAGGGGCCACCTTGCCGAGCAGTACTTC.